This TCR beta chain was identified during a study of blood T cells in healthy people across ages. Per germline, CDR1 SGHVS and CDR2 FNYEAQ. The CDR3 is made up of 11 amino acids. It was with a sample-barcoded 5' primer and a J-beta primer mix that a second PCR of roughly 7 to 12 cycles was run. Each of the cDNA molecules was tagged by a template-switch adaptor with 12 random nucleotides. TCRdb analysed the 5' RACE reads with MiXCR anew, one entry per CDR3 protein. The table has around 1,500,000 distinct CDR3 sequences, 28% seen once; the top ten hold 7.7%. The sample providers were healthy Caucasian people from Russia, aged roughly 6 to 90. Every donor provided ten milliliters of peripheral blood. General study points: Any changes in expanded clonotypes were possibly confounded, as donor CMV status remained unknown.

A few counts support this clonotype. The antigen is undetermined. This clone may be a read error of a much larger clone one base away. The receptor's source is a woman aged 30 to 39 in good health. The sequenced sample consisted of blood. V gene TRBV7-6 combines with J gene TRBJ2-7, with D hard to call. In DNA, the CDR3 is TGTGTCAGCAGCTTAAGACACGAGCAGTACTTC. Protein product: CVSSLRHEQYF.